One and the same sample provided the 25 T cell receptor beta chains below, sequenced in a study of blood T cell repertoires in COVID-19. The data were produced by immunoSEQ multiplex PCR, yet TCRdb's version contains in-frame clones alone and is incomplete. The sample consists of 200,000 to 300,000 clones, roughly 86% of them appearing once. The specimen was PBMCs or T cells enriched from blood (not recorded which). These receptors were obtained from a middle-aged woman with acute COVID-19.

J is TRBJ1-1 and V is TRBV3-1 (or the pseudogene TRBV3-2), with 7 positions matching TRBD1. Germline V gene lookup returns CDR1 LGHDT and CDR2 YNNKEL (reference sequence). J was trimmed by 5 bases and V by 0 bases; bases with no gene match: 6. The CDR3 totals 15 residues. CDR3 nucleotide sequence: TGTGCCAGCAGCCAAGATCTGGCCAGGGGGACTGAAGCTTTCTTT. Protein: CASSQDLARGTEAFF.

CDR3 nucleotides: TGTGCCAGCAGCCCGTCCTTTTCGGACAGTCAGGGCTACACCTTC. Encoded protein: CASSPSFSDSQGYTF. This chain joins TRBV11-3 and TRBJ1-2; maybe TRBD1 (6 bases). The germline gives CDR1 SGHNT, CDR2 YENEEA. V gave up 5 bases and J gave up 8 bases, with 21 bases separating them. The CDR3 runs 15 residues. Filled out from reference TRBV11-3 and TRBJ1-2, the complete variable domain reads EAGVVQSPRYKIIEKKQPVAFWCNPISGHNTLYWYLQNLGQGPELLIRYENEEAVDDSQLPKDRFSAERLKGVDSTLKIQPAELGDSAVYLCASSPSFSDSQGYTFGSGTRLTVV.

The chain has TRBV25-1 and TRBJ2-2, with 8 bases lining up with TRBD1. Trimming removed 3 bases from V and 4 bases from J; junction bases left unmatched: 7. The CDR3 extends over 16 amino acids. The germline gives CDR1 MGHDK, CDR2 SYGVNS. Here the CDR3 DNA reads TGTGCCAGCAGTGATTCAGGGGGCGCGGGCACCGGGGAGCTGTTTTTT. It specifies CASSDSGGAGTGELFF.

This clone was seen just once. The chain has TRBV7-2 and TRBJ2-1; D may be TRBD1 (5 bases). Germline values: CDR1 SGHTA, CDR2 FQGNSA. The CDR3 runs to 15 residues. The V end lost 1 base, the J end lost 4 bases, and 11 bases lay between the germline ends. Here the CDR3 reads CASSLEAGLYNEQFF. The CDR3 DNA follows: TGTGCCAGCAGCTTAGAGGCAGGGCTTTACAATGAGCAGTTCTTC.

The chain uses TRBV3-1 (or the pseudogene TRBV3-2) and TRBJ2-7; D perhaps matches TRBD2 (6 bases). Germline lookup yields CDR1 LGHDT and CDR2 YNNKEL (reference sequence). V was shortened by 2 bases and J by 1 base, with 15 bases between the two germline ends. The CDR3 sequence is 16 residues long. The CDR3 region is CASSQRGLPLSYEQYF. The CDR3 DNA reads TGTGCCAGCAGCCAAAGGGGACTCCCTTTATCCTACGAGCAGTACTTC.

The CDR3: CASSQSTGTNTGELFF. As DNA, the CDR3 is TGCGCCAGCAGTCAATCGACGGGTACGAACACCGGGGAGCTGTTTTTT. V gene TRBV23-1 combines with J gene TRBJ2-2; no definite D call. TRBV23-1 is recorded as an ORF, its role being uncertain. The CDR3 is 16 amino acids. V dropped 0 bases and J dropped 0 bases, with 8 bases sitting between them.

This clone was detected only a few times. V and J are TRBV4-2 and TRBJ2-5, with TRBD2 as a possible D gene (9 bases). CDR1 is LGHNA and CDR2 is YNFKEQ in the germline V gene. V was cut by 0 bases and J by 5 bases, with 19 bases left in between. The CDR3 consists of 17 residues. CDR3 DNA sequence: TGTGCCAGCAGCCAAGAGGGGCTAGCGGGACAGGTGGAGACCCAGTACTTC. Protein sequence: CASSQEGLAGQVETQYF.

This clone was recorded a few times. This chain uses TRBV2 with TRBJ1-1; D unresolved. The CDR3 has 11 amino acids. V was pared by 4 bases and J by 7 bases, with 7 bases between. Germline assignment: CDR1 SNHLY and CDR2 FYNNEI. The CDR3 loop is CASSAEGEAFF. The CDR3 bases are TGTGCCAGCAGTGCGGAGGGTGAAGCTTTCTTT. Together with reference TRBV2 and TRBJ1-1, the CDR3 gives the full variable domain: EPEVTQTPSHQVTQMGQEVILRCVPISNHLYFYWYRQILGQKVEFLVSFYNNEISEKSEIFDDQFSVERPDGSNFTLKIRSTKLEDSAMYFCASSAEGEAFFGQGTRLTVV.

The V and J genes are TRBV24-1 and TRBJ2-1; TRBD2 matches at 9 bases. Germline V gene data show CDR1 as KGHDR and CDR2 as SFDVKD. This CDR3 region has 16 residues. Trimming cost V 3 bases and J 6 bases; bases outside gene matches: 8. CDR3: CATSDIAGLASNEQFF. CDR3 nucleotides: TGTGCCACCAGTGATATTGCGGGACTAGCATCCAATGAGCAGTTCTTC.

The chain uses TRBV29-1 and TRBJ2-1; TRBD2 matches at 9 bases. Looked up from germline, CDR1 is SQVTM and CDR2 is ANQGSEA. V was pared by 0 bases and J by 9 bases, with 3 bases of the junction left unmatched. The CDR3 spans 13 residues. The CDR3 sequence: CSVEETSGGEQFF. The CDR3 nucleotides are TGCAGCGTTGAAGAGACTAGCGGCGGTGAGCAGTTCTTC.

CDR3 amino acids: CASSIGRYSNQPQHF. In nucleotides, the CDR3 is TGTGCCAGTAGTATAGGCAGGTATAGCAATCAGCCCCAGCATTTT. V is TRBV19 and J is TRBJ1-5; D not certain. The CDR3 is made up of 15 amino acids. The germline CDR1 and CDR2 sequences are LNHDA and SQIVND (reference sequence). V lost 1 base to trimming and J lost 0 bases, with 7 bases between them.

The rearrangement links TRBV11-3 to TRBJ2-3; 7 positions agree with TRBD2. Per the germline V gene, CDR1 is SGHNT and CDR2 is YENEEA. The CDR3 sequence is 16 residues long. With 3 bases clipped from V and 3 bases from J, the junction kept 9 bases outside the gene matches. The CDR3: CASSFRWREGTDTQYF. Written as DNA, the CDR3 is TGTGCCAGCAGCTTCCGTTGGAGGGAGGGGACAGATACGCAGTATTTT. The whole variable domain, filled in from reference TRBV11-3 and TRBJ2-3, reads EAGVVQSPRYKIIEKKQPVAFWCNPISGHNTLYWYLQNLGQGPELLIRYENEEAVDDSQLPKDRFSAERLKGVDSTLKIQPAELGDSAVYLCASSFRWREGTDTQYFGPGTRLTVL.

The V call is TRBV5-1, the J call TRBJ2-3; maybe TRBD1 (6 bases). Trimming took off 0 bases at V and 2 bases at J, with 13 bases between the two ends. This CDR3 has 16 residues. Germline V gene data show CDR1 as SGHRS and CDR2 as YFSETQ. The CDR3 here is CASSLDGRGVTDTQYF. CDR3 DNA sequence: TGCGCCAGCAGCTTGGATGGCAGGGGAGTCACAGATACGCAGTATTTT.

This clone was recorded once. The rearrangement joins TRBV6-5 to TRBJ1-2; tentatively, D is TRBD1 (6 bases). The germline CDR1 and CDR2 sequences are MNHEY and SVGAGI. Trimming left V 6 bases short and J 2 bases short, with 16 bases between. CDR3 size: 15 residues. The CDR3: CASRVETGLNYGYTF. CDR3 in DNA: TGTGCCAGCAGGGTCGAGACAGGACTGAACTATGGCTACACCTTC.

V is TRBV2 and J is TRBJ1-2, with 10 bases matching TRBD1. The junction had 4 bases not matched to a gene; V was cut back by 1 base and J by 5 bases. From germline, CDR1 is SNHLY and CDR2 FYNNEI. This CDR3 has 15 residues. The CDR3 bases are TGTGCCAGCAGTGAAGGGGACAGGGGATTTTATGGCTACACCTTC. Translated, it gives CASSEGDRGFYGYTF.

V and J are TRBV12-3 or TRBV12-4 and TRBJ2-1, with 8 bases fitting TRBD2. This CDR3 contains 13 residues. With 2 bases clipped from V and 9 bases from J, the junction kept 3 bases outside the gene matches. CDR3 DNA: TGTGCCAGCAGTTTAATTAGCGGGACTGAGCAGTTCTTC. This gives the protein CASSLISGTEQFF.

CDR3 protein: CASSPPGGSPYEQYF. The CDR3 region has the DNA TGCGCCAGCAGCCCCCCCGGCGGGAGCCCCTACGAGCAGTACTTC. The V and J genes are TRBV5-1 and TRBJ2-7; 7 bases agree with TRBD2. CDR1 and CDR2 from the germline V gene are SGHRS and YFSETQ. The length of the CDR3 is 15 residues. Unmatched junction bases numbered 9, after V lost 4 bases and J lost 2 bases. The entire variable domain, with the rest obtained from reference TRBV5-1 and TRBJ2-7, is as follows: KAGVTQTPRYLIKTRGQQVTLSCSPISGHRSVSWYQQTPGQGLQFLFEYFSETQRNKGNFPGRFSGRQFSNSRSEMNVSTLELGDSALYLCASSPPGGSPYEQYFGPGTRLTVT.

The J gene is TRBJ2-1, the V gene TRBV19; D is perhaps TRBD1 (6 bases). Trimming cost V 6 bases and J 2 bases, with 14 bases left between them. The CDR3 runs 15 residues. CDR1 and CDR2 from the germline V gene are LNHDA and SQIVND (reference sequence). CDR3 sequence: CASSRTGQTYNEQFF. For the CDR3, the DNA is TGTGCCAGTAGCCGAACAGGACAGACCTACAATGAGCAGTTCTTC.

The chain couples TRBV4-1 to TRBJ1-2, with D possibly TRBD1 on 5 matching bases. The CDR3 is 15 residues long. The germline gives CDR1 MGHRA, CDR2 YSYEKL. Trimming left V 4 bases short and J 7 bases short, with 19 bases between. CDR3 sequence reads: CASSPEAGGGGGYTF. The DNA for the CDR3 is TGCGCCAGCAGCCCAGAAGCCGGGGGAGGAGGTGGCTACACCTTC.

This clone was seen just once. The rearrangement joins TRBV6-5 to TRBJ1-2; weak D call: TRBD1 (5 bases). The CDR3 loop spans 15 amino acids. The ends were cut back, 0 bases at V and 4 bases at J, with 12 bases in the middle. Germline loops: CDR1 MNHEY, CDR2 SVGAGI. The CDR3: CASSYSGLGGYGYTF. CDR3 DNA sequence: TGTGCCAGCAGTTACTCAGGTCTCGGGGGCTATGGCTACACCTTC.

The chain joins TRBV29-1 to TRBJ2-1; TRBD2 matches 12 bases. CDR1 and CDR2 (germline): SQVTM, ANQGSEA. V gave up 4 bases and J gave up 1 base; unmatched junction bases: 11. The length of the CDR3 is 18 residues. The CDR3 loop reads CSVVGAGLAGYSYNEQFF. The CDR3 region has the DNA TGCAGCGTTGTGGGGGCCGGACTAGCGGGATATTCCTACAATGAGCAGTTCTTC.

The V call is TRBV3-1 (or the pseudogene TRBV3-2), the J call TRBJ2-1, with D unresolved. CDR1 and CDR2 from the germline V gene are LGHDT and YNNKEL (reference sequence). This CDR3 region has 15 residues. The germline V and J ends were trimmed by 4 bases and 0 bases, with 10 bases remaining between them. This chain's CDR3 is CASSRSASSYNEQFF. CDR3 coding DNA: TGTGCCAGCAGCCGCAGCGCGAGCTCCTACAATGAGCAGTTCTTC.

The DNA for the CDR3 is TGTGCCAGCAGCCAAGATTTGGGGACAGGGTCAGGAAACACCATATATTTT. Its translation is CASSQDLGTGSGNTIYF. The chain is built from TRBV4-2 and TRBJ1-3; 9 bases line up with TRBD1. Germline V CDR1 and CDR2: LGHNA, YNFKEQ. The CDR3 sequence is 17 residues long. The V segment lost 0 bases and the J segment 4 bases; nucleotides outside the gene matches: 7.

In this sample, this clone turned up once. The chain has TRBV11-3 and TRBJ2-1; 8 nucleotides agree with TRBD2. With V trimmed by 5 bases and J by 7 bases, 16 bases remained unmatched. CDR1 is SGHNT, CDR2 YENEEA, per germline. The CDR3 is made up of 17 amino acids. The CDR3 loop reads CASSAGLAPEAGNEQFF. In DNA, the CDR3 is TGTGCCAGCAGCGCTGGACTAGCTCCCGAAGCGGGAAATGAGCAGTTCTTC.

The rearrangement links TRBV18 to TRBJ1-6, with 10 bases that match TRBD1. The V gene's germline CDR1 is KGHSH and CDR2 LQKENI. CDR3 size: 17 residues. With 3 bases clipped from V and 5 bases from J, the junction kept 7 bases outside the gene matches. The CDR3 sequence: CASSPGDRGPHNSPLHF. The CDR3 DNA reads TGTGCCAGCTCACCCGGAGACAGGGGGCCCCATAATTCACCCCTCCACTTT.